The 29 T cell receptor beta chains in this list originate from one sample, sequenced in a study of cytomegalovirus exposure and HLA in healthy donors. Vbeta (60) and Jbeta (13) primers were used in the PCR. Assay used: immunoSEQ multiplex PCR; TCRdb lists only in-frame clones, some missing. The sample holds tens of thousands of clones. The specimen sequenced was PBMCs. The source of these receptors is a human donor in good health.

V is TRBV30 and J is TRBJ1-1; perhaps TRBD1 as D (5 bases). The CDR3 has 13 residues. V dropped 2 bases and J dropped 3 bases, with 10 bases sitting between them. CDR1 is GTSNPN, CDR2 SVGIG, per germline (reference sequence). The CDR3 sequence is CAWSNGGDTEAFF. The CDR3 DNA reads TGTGCCTGGAGTAACGGGGGGGACACTGAAGCTTTCTTT.

This chain uses TRBV27 with TRBJ2-7; a weak D match, TRBD2 (6 bases). V was cut by 5 bases and J by 6 bases, with 20 bases left in between. The CDR3 is 15 residues long. Looked up from germline, CDR1 is MNHEY and CDR2 is SMNVEV (reference sequence). In DNA, the CDR3 is TGTGCCAGCAGTCTTCTCGGGGACTCCCCTTTCGAGCAGTACTTC. Translated: CASSLLGDSPFEQYF.

The chain recombines TRBV10-1 with TRBJ2-7; TRBD2 aligns across 9 bases. V lost 3 bases to trimming and J lost 5 bases; unmatched junction nucleotides: 8. The CDR3 covers 15 residues. Germline CDR1 WNHNN, CDR2 SYGVQD (reference sequence). The CDR3 loop reads CASSEGLAGPHEQYF. CDR3 DNA: TGCGCCAGCAGTGAAGGGCTAGCGGGGCCCCACGAGCAGTACTTC.

The chain is built from TRBV5-6 and TRBJ1-2, with D hard to call. This CDR3 contains 19 residues. Germline V gene lookup returns CDR1 SGHDT and CDR2 YYEEEE. V gave up 4 bases and J gave up 0 bases, with 25 bases separating them. CDR3 DNA sequence: TGTGCCAGCAGCCCCAAATTCGGGGTCGGCGGAGCCGCTAACTATGGCTACACCTTC. This translates into CASSPKFGVGGAANYGYTF.

The J gene is TRBJ2-5, the V gene TRBV11-2; 7 bases match TRBD1. Germline CDR1 SGHAT, CDR2 FQNNGV. After removal of 5 bases from V and 5 bases from J, the junction contained 8 bases not matched to a gene. This CDR3 region has 14 residues. CDR3 coding DNA: TGTGCCAGCAGCAGGGGACAGTACGCCGAGACCCAGTACTTC. Translation gives CASSRGQYAETQYF.

This sequence joins TRBV9 and TRBJ2-3, with a tentative D call TRBD2 (5 bases). Trimming removed 0 bases from V and 6 bases from J, with 11 bases in between. From germline, CDR1 is SGDLS and CDR2 YYNGEE. The CDR3 totals 14 residues. The CDR3 here is CASSVATGIDTQYF. The CDR3 nucleotides read TGTGCCAGCAGCGTAGCTACGGGGATTGATACGCAGTATTTT.

V and J are TRBV5-1 and TRBJ2-1, with TRBD2 matching over 11 bases. Germline-derived CDR1 and CDR2 are SGHRS and YFSETQ. V dropped 0 bases and J dropped 2; count of bases not matched to a gene: 4. This CDR3 contains 17 residues. The CDR3 reads CASSLAAGLAAYNEQFF. The DNA for the CDR3 is TGCGCCAGCAGCTTGGCAGCGGGACTAGCGGCCTACAATGAGCAGTTCTTC.

V usage is TRBV6-1 and J usage is TRBJ2-7, with TRBD1 matching 7 bases. Germline V CDR1 and CDR2: MNHNS, SASEGT. The V and J ends lost 2 bases and 2 bases, in that order; junction bases with no gene match: 6. The CDR3 consists of 15 residues. The CDR3 loop is CASSEQGGITYEQYF. The DNA of the CDR3 is TGTGCCAGCAGTGAACAAGGGGGCATCACCTACGAGCAGTACTTC.

The chain carries TRBV9 and TRBJ1-3; D gene unclear. The V and J ends lost 3 bases and 1 base respectively, with 5 bases between them. The CDR3 is 13 residues long. Per germline, CDR1 SGDLS and CDR2 YYNGEE. The CDR3 loop is CASSGSSGNTIYF. The CDR3, as DNA: TGTGCCAGCAGCGGGAGTTCTGGAAACACCATATATTTT.

The genes are TRBV2 and TRBJ1-4; 7 positions agree with TRBD1. Per the germline V gene, CDR1 is SNHLY and CDR2 is FYNNEI. The CDR3 is 14 residues long. The J segment lost 7 bases and the V segment lost 6 bases, leaving 8 bases of the junction unmatched. DNA of the CDR3: TGTGCCAGCAGACGACAGGGAAGTGGTGAAAAACTGTTTTTT. Encoded protein: CASRRQGSGEKLFF.

Frequency places this clone as medium-sized (0.01 to 0.1%). The V and J genes are TRBV27 and TRBJ1-2; D perhaps matches TRBD1 (5 bases). Looked up from germline, CDR1 is MNHEY and CDR2 is SMNVEV (reference sequence). Between the trimmed V and J ends, which lost 5 bases and 6 bases, there was a span of 19 bases. This CDR3 has 15 amino acids. The CDR3 spells CASSPSSRARNGYTF. The CDR3 nucleotides read TGTGCCAGCAGTCCCTCCAGCAGGGCACGAAATGGCTACACCTTC.

The rearrangement uses TRBV9 and TRBJ2-7, with TRBD1 matching 10 bases. The CDR3 is made up of 15 amino acids. Germline V CDR1 and CDR2: SGDLS, YYNGEE. J lost 6 bases, V lost 4 bases, and 10 bases had no gene match. CDR3 loop: CASSPVGTGAGEQYF. CDR3 nucleotides: TGTGCCAGCAGCCCCGTTGGGACAGGGGCCGGCGAGCAGTACTTC. Using reference TRBV9 and TRBJ2-7 for the parts outside the CDR3, the full variable domain is DSGVTQTPKHLITATGQRVTLRCSPRSGDLSVYWYQQSLDQGLQFLIQYYNGEERAKGNILERFSAQQFPDLHSELNLSSLELGDSALYFCASSPVGTGAGEQYFGPGTRLTVT.

V usage is TRBV15 and J usage is TRBJ2-1; no clear D gene. Germline values: CDR1 LNHNV, CDR2 YYDKDF (reference sequence). This CDR3 has 16 residues. The V and J ends lost 0 bases and 2 bases respectively, with 11 bases between them. The DNA of the CDR3 is TGTGCCACCAGCAGAGAGGCAGGCACAGCCTACAATGAGCAGTTCTTC. It codes for CATSREAGTAYNEQFF.

The gene calls are TRBV2 and TRBJ1-3; TRBD1 might be the D (5 bases). The CDR3 is 15 residues long. V lost 5 bases and J lost 2, with 13 bases in between. CDR1 and CDR2 (germline): SNHLY, FYNNEI. The CDR3 region has the DNA TGTGCCAGCAGTCCCCAGGGTATTACTGGAAACACCATATATTTT. As protein: CASSPQGITGNTIYF.

The CDR3 reads CASSSDRNLNNSPLHF. Here the CDR3 DNA reads TGTGCCAGCAGCTCCGACAGAAATCTTAATAATTCACCCCTCCACTTT. The chain joins TRBV7-9 to TRBJ1-6, with D tentatively TRBD1 (5 bases). V lost 4 bases and J lost 5, with 15 bases in between. The CDR3 spans 16 residues. Germline loops: CDR1 SEHNR, CDR2 FQNEAQ (reference sequence).

The V gene is TRBV7-9, the J gene TRBJ1-6; D is uncertain. The CDR3 contains 15 residues. Germline CDR1 reads SEHNR; CDR2 reads FQNEAQ (reference sequence). Trimming took off 1 base at V and 3 bases at J, with 7 bases between the two ends. This chain's CDR3 is CASSLDFFYNSPLHF. The CDR3 DNA reads TGTGCCAGCAGCTTAGACTTTTTCTATAATTCACCCCTCCACTTT.

The chain carries TRBV28 and TRBJ1-2, with no clear D. Germline values: CDR1 MDHEN, CDR2 SYDVKM. This CDR3 region has 15 residues. V was clipped by 4 bases and J by 7 bases, with 19 bases between them. CDR3 loop: CASSYSHGSSGGYTF. The DNA of the CDR3 is TGTGCCAGCAGTTACTCCCACGGGAGTAGTGGTGGCTACACCTTC.

The V call is TRBV2, the J call TRBJ1-5; maybe TRBD1 (5 bases). Per the germline V gene, CDR1 is SNHLY and CDR2 is FYNNEI. V lost 6 bases and J lost 4, with 13 bases in between. The CDR3 is 14 residues long. This CDR3 is CASRAGLGNQPQHF. The CDR3 bases are TGTGCCAGCAGGGCAGGGCTGGGAAATCAGCCCCAGCATTTT. Filled out from reference TRBV2 and TRBJ1-5, the complete variable domain reads EPEVTQTPSHQVTQMGQEVILRCVPISNHLYFYWYRQILGQKVEFLVSFYNNEISEKSEIFDDQFSVERPDGSNFTLKIRSTKLEDSAMYFCASRAGLGNQPQHFGDGTRLSIL.

This rearrangement joins TRBV5-6 to TRBJ2-7; 10 nucleotides align to TRBD2. Germline values: CDR1 SGHDT, CDR2 YYEEEE. V lost 2 bases, J lost 2 bases, and 1 base stayed unmatched. CDR3 length equals 14 residues. The CDR3 here is CASSFGTSAYEQYF. CDR3 coding DNA: TGTGCCAGCAGCTTCGGGACTAGCGCCTACGAGCAGTACTTC.

This sequence joins TRBV30 and TRBJ1-5; 8 bases line up with TRBD1. The CDR3 totals 16 residues. Germline lookup yields CDR1 GTSNPN and CDR2 SVGIG (reference sequence). After removal of 0 bases from V and 7 bases from J, the junction contained 11 bases not matched to a gene. The CDR3 DNA is TGTGCCTGGAGTGTAAGTGGACAGGGAAGGCGCCAGCCCCAGCATTTT. The encoded protein is CAWSVSGQGRRQPQHF.

The V call is TRBV5-1, the J call TRBJ1-1; D is unresolved. This CDR3 has 13 residues. CDR1 and CDR2 (germline): SGHRS, YFSETQ. V gave up 3 bases and J gave up 3 bases, with 9 bases separating them. This CDR3 is CASSYDKDTEAFF. The CDR3 bases are TGCGCCAGCAGCTATGACAAAGACACTGAAGCTTTCTTT.

The chain combines TRBV11-3 with TRBJ2-1; TRBD1 might be the D (6 bases). CDR1 and CDR2 from the germline V gene are SGHNT and YENEEA. V lost 1 base to trimming and J lost 5 bases, with 6 bases between them. There are 13 residues in the CDR3. The CDR3 loop reads CASSLGDNNEQFF. The CDR3, as DNA: TGTGCCAGCAGCTTAGGGGACAACAATGAGCAGTTCTTC.

The chain has TRBV6-5 and TRBJ1-2, with TRBD1 as a possible D gene (5 bases). Trimming left V 8 bases short and J 1 base short, with 11 bases between. Germline V lookup: CDR1 MNHEY, CDR2 SVGAGI. CDR3 length: 13 amino acids. The chain's CDR3 is CASSGSVNYGYTF. CDR3 DNA: TGTGCCAGCTCAGGGTCAGTTAACTATGGCTACACCTTC.

CDR3 coding DNA: TGTGCCAGTAGTACGTTGACCGGGACTGGCGCCGGGGAGCTGTTTTTT. Amino acids: CASSTLTGTGAGELFF. J is TRBJ2-2 and V is TRBV19; the D gene is possibly TRBD2 (6 bases). This CDR3 has 16 residues. Trimming took off 4 bases at V and 6 bases at J, with 18 bases between the two ends. Germline values: CDR1 LNHDA, CDR2 SQIVND (reference sequence).

The chain combines TRBV18 with TRBJ1-1; D gene uncertain. Per germline, CDR1 KGHSH and CDR2 LQKENI. With 4 bases removed from V and 4 bases from J, the gap between germline ends came to 16 bases. This CDR3 has 15 amino acids. CDR3 DNA: TGTGCCAGCTCACTCACGGGGAACGAGGGCACTGAAGCTTTCTTT. This encodes CASSLTGNEGTEAFF.

Note on this clone: An end of the junction differs from the germline gene, which may be a read error. The chain uses TRBV5-1 and TRBJ2-7, with 12 bases fitting TRBD2. Germline CDR1 and CDR2: SGHRS and YFSETQ. The CDR3 is made up of 16 amino acids. The CDR3 protein is CASSFLAGGLGYEQSF. The CDR3 bases are TGCGCCAGCAGCTTCCTAGCGGGGGGGCTCGGTTACGAGCAGTCCTTC. The variable domain in full, with the rest retrieved from reference TRBV5-1 and TRBJ2-7, is KAGVTQTPRYLIKTRGQQVTLSCSPISGHRSVSWYQQTPGQGLQFLFEYFSETQRNKGNFPGRFSGRQFSNSRSEMNVSTLELGDSALYLCASSFLAGGLGYEQSFGPGTRLTVT.

The V call is TRBV30, the J call TRBJ1-4; D is ambiguous. The CDR3 is made up of 14 amino acids. The ends were cut back, 1 base at V and 4 bases at J, with 10 bases in the middle. Germline CDR1 reads GTSNPN; CDR2 reads SVGIG (reference sequence). This CDR3 is CAWSDPGINEKLFF. The DNA of the CDR3 is TGTGCCTGGAGTGACCCGGGGATTAATGAAAAACTGTTTTTT.

The gene calls are TRBV19 and TRBJ1-5, with TRBD1 identical over 11 bases. Unmatched junction bases numbered 8, after V lost 7 bases and J lost 6 bases. Germline assignment: CDR1 LNHDA and CDR2 SQIVND (reference sequence). CDR3 length: 15 residues. The CDR3 protein is CASTTGTGGGQPQHF. DNA for the CDR3: TGTGCCAGTACGACCGGGACAGGGGGAGGTCAGCCCCAGCATTTT.

The chain uses TRBV10-3 and TRBJ2-7; no firm D call. This CDR3 has 12 residues. V lost 4 bases, J lost 7 bases, and 11 bases lay in between. The germline gives CDR1 ENHRY, CDR2 SYGVKD. CDR3 sequence (DNA): TGTGCCATCAGTGGAGCTTCACGGGAGCAGTACTTC. Amino acid sequence: CAISGASREQYF.